A selection of T cell receptor beta chains follows, all from one sample in a study of cytomegalovirus exposure and HLA in healthy donors. Only in-frame clones appear in the TCRdb table, and some are missing; sequencing was by immunoSEQ multiplex PCR. The repertoire holds around 90,000 clones, with 81% as singletons. Sequenced material: PBMCs. These receptors came from a human donor in good health. Both conserved end residues are part of each CDR3. A D gene is named only where the DNA matches it firmly. Clone size is shown for a subset of rows, as once, few, many or a class of expanded clone.

TRBJ1-5	TRBV28	.	TRBD1	TGTGCCAGCAGGCCGGACAGGCGACCTCATCAGCCCCAGCATTTT	CASRPDRRPHQPQHF
TRBJ2-3	TRBV29-1	.	.	TGCAGCGTTGCACCGGGACAGGGTGCTAGCGGGAGCCTCGGGAATACGCAGTATTTT	CSVAPGQGASGSLGNTQYF
TRBJ2-3	TRBV7-9	few	.	TGTGCCAGCAGCTTAGCTGGGGGGAACCAGCCAGATACGCAGTATTTT	CASSLAGGNQPDTQYF
TRBJ1-1	TRBV29-1	.	.	TGCAGCGTTGGTACAGGAATAGTCACTGAAGCTTTCTTT	CSVGTGIVTEAFF
TRBJ1-3	TRBV7-2	.	.	TGTGCCAGCAGCCCTAGAGCTGGAAACACCATATATTTT	CASSPRAGNTIYF
TRBJ2-2	TRBV19	.	.	TGTGCCACAGTCCCAGGGGCCCGGAACACCGGGGAGCTGTTTTTT	CATVPGARNTGELFF
TRBJ2-3	TRBV7-2	.	TRBD1	TGTGCCAGCAGCCCGACAGGGAGCACAGATACGCAGTATTTT	CASSPTGSTDTQYF
TRBJ2-1	TRBV6-5	.	.	TGTGCCAGCAGTTTGAGCAATGAGCAGTTCTTC	CASSLSNEQFF
TRBJ1-2	TRBV16	.	.	TGTGCCAGCAGCCAATCCCCCCCAGGCTACACCTTC	CASSQSPPGYTF
TRBJ2-1	TRBV2	.	.	TGTGCCAGCAGCCTTCCCCCCCAGGCTTACAATGAGCAGTTCTTC	CASSLPPQAYNEQFF
TRBJ1-2	TRBV29-1	.	.	TGCAGCGTCACCCTAGGCCCGGGGTCGGGCGGCTACACCTTC	CSVTLGPGSGGYTF
TRBJ1-5	TRBV18	.	TRBD1	TGTGCCAGCTCAGGACAGGGGCGTAATCAGCCCCAGCATTTT	CASSGQGRNQPQHF
TRBJ1-4	TRBV15	.	.	TGTGCCACCAGCAGAGCGACAGTACCTGCAACTAATGAAAAACTGTTTTTT	CATSRATVPATNEKLFF
TRBJ2-1	TRBV27	.	TRBD2	TGTGCCAGCAGTTTAGCGGGAGACTACAATGAGCAGTTCTTC	CASSLAGDYNEQFF
TRBJ2-1	TRBV5-1	.	TRBD1	TGCGCCAGCAGCTTGGGACAGGGGTTACGTGGGGTCCATGAGCAGTTCTTC	CASSLGQGLRGVHEQFF
TRBJ1-5	TRBV19	.	TRBD1	TGTGCCAGTAGTATAACCGGGACAGGGGGTGGCAATCAGCCCCAGCATTTT	CASSITGTGGGNQPQHF
TRBJ2-3	TRBV30	once	.	TGTGCCTGGAGTGTATTGGGGAGTAGCACAGATACGCAGTATTTT	CAWSVLGSSTDTQYF
TRBJ2-2	TRBV15	.	.	TGTGCCACCAGCAGAGGAGGGAGGAACACCGGGGAGCTGTTTTTT	CATSRGGRNTGELFF
TRBJ1-2	TRBV15	.	TRBD1	TGTGCCACCAGCAGAGCGGGGACAGGCACCCTCTATGGCTACACCTTC	CATSRAGTGTLYGYTF